The rows below give T cell receptor beta chains drawn from one sample of a study of T cells in Graves' hyperthyroidism and ophthalmopathy. TCRdb redid the calling of the multiplex PCR reads with MiXCR, one entry per CDR3 protein. The sample carries around 450,000 distinct CDR3 sequences, about an eighth recorded once. The sequenced sample consisted of blood. The receptors were sampled from a young woman with Graves' hyperthyroidism. Both conserved end residues are part of each CDR3.

J	V	length	CDR3
TRBJ2-2	TRBV12-3/TRBV12-4	17	CASTPRGTSGNTGELFF
TRBJ2-3	TRBV5-1	15	CASSRGQALADTQYF
TRBJ2-7	TRBV7-2	14	CASSLLGGGYEQYF
TRBJ1-3	TRBV28	16	CASSFGTVISGNTIYF
TRBJ2-1	TRBV4-1	14	CASSRDPSRNEQFF
TRBJ2-2	TRBV2	15	CASRSDSRNTGELFF
TRBJ1-3	TRBV28	17	CASSPGTDLYSGNTIYF
TRBJ2-7	TRBV2	12	CASMIQGFEQYF
TRBJ2-7	TRBV20-1	13	CSAPSGGGAEQYF
TRBJ2-7	TRBV6-1	11	CATLELDEQYF
TRBJ2-3	TRBV9	17	CASRAEDGTSSTDTQYF
TRBJ1-4	TRBV28	15	CASSPKPRIREKLFF
TRBJ1-1	TRBV28	13	CASVGTLNTEAFF
TRBJ1-2	TRBV12-3/TRBV12-4	14	CASSPGTLGIGYTF
TRBJ2-5	TRBV20-1	16	CSARDPRAGFQETQYF
TRBJ2-2	TRBV7-3	17	CASSLTIGRVNTGELFF
TRBJ2-3	TRBV15	16	CATSRVAGFSGGTQYF
TRBJ2-7	TRBV28	15	CASSSMGLARYEQYF
TRBJ2-2	TRBV13	14	CASSSGKYPGELFF
TRBJ2-2	TRBV20-1	17	CSARGGAGGAHTGELFF
TRBJ1-1	TRBV28	15	CASSLGDGGNTEAFF
TRBJ2-5	TRBV6-1	15	CASSWSQGLQETQYF
TRBJ2-1	TRBV18	14	CASSPSRQSNEQFF
TRBJ2-2	TRBV19	12	CATSSRTGELFF
TRBJ2-1	TRBV4-3	16	CASSQDWREGHNEQFF
TRBJ1-2	TRBV7-9	17	CASSYSPRLAHWGGYTF
TRBJ2-7	TRBV30	15	CAWSGTSGSTSEQYF
TRBJ1-2	TRBV20-1	12	CSANSGTHGYTF
TRBJ1-2	TRBV6-2/TRBV6-3	15	CASISPGQSLYGYTF
TRBJ1-3	TRBV12-3/TRBV12-4	15	CASRVRDRGGNTIYF
TRBJ1-2	TRBV5-1	14	CASSLTGTAYGYTF
TRBJ1-1	TRBV28	11	CASMGNTEAFF